This T cell receptor beta chain was retrieved from a study of T cell repertoires in cytomegalovirus infection. Study-wide background: CMV infection and matching HLA type were both indicated by public TCR beta signatures.

Findings of the study overall: Carriers of CMV plus the relevant HLA were identified by cumulative public TCR beta family frequency.

TCRdb ran MiXCR on the reads and lists one entry per CDR3 protein. The data hold 300,000 or so distinct CDR3 sequences, with roughly a tenth observed a single time. The V end lost 5 bases, the J end lost 11 bases, and 15 bases lay between the germline ends. This CDR3 is built from 12 residues. The germline V gene encodes CDR1 MDHEN and CDR2 SYDVKM. This clonotype was seen repeatedly, ten times or more. Its specificity is unknown. The receptor's source is a human donor in good health (CMV status not recorded). Some clones in this sample may be carry-over from other donors' samples. Sequenced material: PBMCs. The V call is TRBV28, the J call TRBJ1-1, with a tentative D call TRBD1 (5 bases). The CDR3, as DNA: TGTGCCAGCAGTCGGGCGGGGGTTTCTGCTTTCTTT. As protein: CASSRAGVSAFF.